The source of this TCR beta chain is a study of blood T cell repertoires in COVID-19. The CDR3 is 16 amino acids. Germline V gene data show CDR1 as SGDLS and CDR2 as YYNGEE. J gave up 6 bases and V 5 bases, and 10 bases lay outside the gene matches. Assay used: immunoSEQ multiplex PCR; TCRdb lists only in-frame clones, some missing. The data show around 170,000 clones, with around 80% seen just once and 2.9% held by the top ten. Material: peripheral blood. This sequence originates from a woman aged 60-70 years with acute or convalescent COVID-19. This chain links TRBV9 with TRBJ2-2, with 10 bases matching TRBD1. CDR3 amino acids: CASSLLAGQGSGELFF. As DNA, the CDR3 is TGTGCCAGCAGTCTCTTAGCGGGACAGGGGTCCGGGGAGCTGTTTTTT.